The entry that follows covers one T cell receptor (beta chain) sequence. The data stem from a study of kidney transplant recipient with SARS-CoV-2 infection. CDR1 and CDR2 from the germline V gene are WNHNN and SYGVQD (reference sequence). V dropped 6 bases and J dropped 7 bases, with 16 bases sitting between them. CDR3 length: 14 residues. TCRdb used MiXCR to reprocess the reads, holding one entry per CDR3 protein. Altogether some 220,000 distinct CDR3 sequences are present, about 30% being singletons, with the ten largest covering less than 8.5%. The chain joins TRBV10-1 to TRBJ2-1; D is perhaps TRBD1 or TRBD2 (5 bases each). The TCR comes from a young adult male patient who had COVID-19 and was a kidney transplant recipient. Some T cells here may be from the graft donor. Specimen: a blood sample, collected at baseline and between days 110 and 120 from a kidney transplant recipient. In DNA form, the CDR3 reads TGCGCCAGCAGCGACGGGGACCTAGTGAATGAGCAGTTCTTC. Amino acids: CASSDGDLVNEQFF.